This T cell receptor beta chain appears in the sequencing data of a study of blood T cells in healthy people across ages. This clonotype was counted only a few times. Its antigen is not known. Study-level results: Both higher diversity and more naive CD4+ cells marked long-lived donors when set against aged donors. Researchers said unsorted PBMCs prevented a conclusive naive versus antigen-experienced comparison. It was held that diversity estimates obtained from one million T cells represented underestimates.

A second about 7 to 11 cycle PCR used barcoded and J-beta primers. TCRdb recomputed calls from the 5' RACE reads with MiXCR, one row per CDR3 protein. Found here are roughly 2 million distinct CDR3 sequences, about 50% of them singletons; the top ten hold over 2%. Sequencing was done on a sample of blood. This TCR was sampled from a woman aged 40 to 50 in good health.

CDR3 sequence reads: CASITTRGNTDTQYF. As DNA, the CDR3 is TGTGCCAGCATCACAACCCGGGGAAACACAGATACGCAGTATTTT. The V call is TRBV28, the J call TRBJ2-3; perhaps TRBD2 as D (5 bases). This CDR3 spans 15 amino acids. Per germline, CDR1 MDHEN and CDR2 SYDVKM. V was cut by 7 bases and J by 2 bases, with 16 bases left in between.